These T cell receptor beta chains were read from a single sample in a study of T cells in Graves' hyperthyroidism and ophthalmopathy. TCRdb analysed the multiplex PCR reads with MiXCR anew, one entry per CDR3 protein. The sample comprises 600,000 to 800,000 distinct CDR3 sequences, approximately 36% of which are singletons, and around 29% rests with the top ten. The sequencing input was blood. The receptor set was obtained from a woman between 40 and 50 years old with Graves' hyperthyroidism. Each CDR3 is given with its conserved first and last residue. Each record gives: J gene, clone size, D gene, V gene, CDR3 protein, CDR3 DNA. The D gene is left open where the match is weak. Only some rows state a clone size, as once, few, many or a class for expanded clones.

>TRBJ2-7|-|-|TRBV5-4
CASSLILSYGQYF
TGTGCCAGCAGCTTGATCCTATCCTACGGGCAGTACTTC
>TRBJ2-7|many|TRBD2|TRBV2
CASTAASGAYEQYF
TGTGCCAGCACAGCCGCTAGCGGAGCTTACGAGCAGTACTTC
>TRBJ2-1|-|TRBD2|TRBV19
CASTFGGSGNEQFF
TGTGCCAGTACCTTCGGGGGGTCTGGGAATGAGCAGTTCTTC
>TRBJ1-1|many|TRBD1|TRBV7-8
CASSRQGNEAFF
TGTGCCAGCAGCCGACAGGGAAATGAAGCTTTCTTT
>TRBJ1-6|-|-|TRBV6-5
CASSLGGSTSPLHF
TGTGCCAGCAGTCTCGGGGGTTCGACTTCACCCCTCCACTTT
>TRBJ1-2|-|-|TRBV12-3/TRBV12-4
CASPRGQARENYGYTF
TGTGCCAGCCCTAGGGGCCAGGCCAGAGAGAACTATGGCTACACCTTC
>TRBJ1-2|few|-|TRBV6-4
CASSVGTPPGRNGYTF
TGTGCCAGCAGTGTGGGGACACCGCCTGGTCGCAATGGCTACACCTTC
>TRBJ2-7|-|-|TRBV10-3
CASSLMLGSGTYEQYF
TGTGCCAGCAGTTTAATGCTAGGCAGTGGGACCTACGAGCAGTACTTC
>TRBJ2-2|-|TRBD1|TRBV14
CASNVWQGAGELFF
TGTGCCAGCAATGTTTGGCAGGGGGCCGGGGAGCTGTTTTTT
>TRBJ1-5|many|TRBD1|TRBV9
CASSPRGDSYQPQHF
TGTGCCAGCAGCCCAAGGGGGGACAGTTATCAGCCCCAGCATTTT
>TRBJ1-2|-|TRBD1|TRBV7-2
CASSLDRGTDGYTF
TGTGCCAGCAGCTTGGACAGGGGGACGGATGGCTACACCTTC
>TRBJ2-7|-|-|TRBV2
CASKLEQGRNLKYF
TGTGCCAGCAAATTGGAACAGGGGAGGAATTTGAAGTACTTC
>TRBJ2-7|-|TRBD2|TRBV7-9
CASSFYPSGVPLSYEQYF
TGTGCCAGCAGCTTTTACCCTAGCGGAGTGCCCCTCTCCTACGAGCAGTACTTC
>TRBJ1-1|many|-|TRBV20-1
CSASIRVGGNTEAFF
TGCAGTGCTAGTATCCGGGTCGGAGGGAACACTGAAGCTTTCTTT
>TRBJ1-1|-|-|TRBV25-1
CASSWGSDMNTEAFF
TGTGCCAGCAGTTGGGGGTCAGACATGAACACTGAAGCTTTCTTT
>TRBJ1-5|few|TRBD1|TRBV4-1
CASSQGSGGARQPQHF
TGCGCCAGCAGCCAGGGCTCAGGGGGCGCGAGGCAGCCCCAGCATTTT
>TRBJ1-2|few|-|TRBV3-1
CASSPRQITNYGYTF
TGTGCCAGCAGCCCCAGACAGATAACTAACTATGGCTACACCTTC
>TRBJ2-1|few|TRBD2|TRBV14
CASSRLAGGPVNEQFF
TGTGCCAGCAGCCGGCTAGCGGGAGGGCCGGTGAATGAGCAGTTCTTC
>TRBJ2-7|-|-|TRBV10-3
CAISDVQSREQYF
TGTGCCATCAGTGATGTCCAGTCCCGCGAGCAGTACTTC
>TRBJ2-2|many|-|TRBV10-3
CAISESSRTGELFF
TGTGCCATCAGTGAGTCAAGCAGGACCGGGGAGCTGTTTTTT
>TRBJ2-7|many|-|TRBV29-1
CSVVFATGTYEQYF
TGCAGCGTTGTATTCGCAACAGGGACCTACGAGCAGTACTTC
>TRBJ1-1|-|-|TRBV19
CASSSGIGPVLAFF
TGTGCCAGTAGTTCCGGGATAGGGCCGGTCTTAGCTTTCTTT
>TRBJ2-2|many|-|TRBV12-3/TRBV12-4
CASSLALKGTGELFF
TGTGCCAGCAGTTTAGCGCTAAAGGGCACCGGGGAGCTGTTTTTT
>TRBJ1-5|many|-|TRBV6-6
CASSYGLTEDQPQHF
TGTGCCAGCAGTTACGGGTTGACGGAAGATCAGCCCCAGCATTTT
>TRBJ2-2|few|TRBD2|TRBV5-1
CASSWREAGELFF
TGCGCCAGCAGCTGGCGGGAGGCCGGGGAGCTGTTTTTT
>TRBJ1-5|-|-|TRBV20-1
CSARVGYMGNQPQHF
TGCAGTGCTAGAGTCGGGTACATGGGCAATCAGCCCCAGCATTTT